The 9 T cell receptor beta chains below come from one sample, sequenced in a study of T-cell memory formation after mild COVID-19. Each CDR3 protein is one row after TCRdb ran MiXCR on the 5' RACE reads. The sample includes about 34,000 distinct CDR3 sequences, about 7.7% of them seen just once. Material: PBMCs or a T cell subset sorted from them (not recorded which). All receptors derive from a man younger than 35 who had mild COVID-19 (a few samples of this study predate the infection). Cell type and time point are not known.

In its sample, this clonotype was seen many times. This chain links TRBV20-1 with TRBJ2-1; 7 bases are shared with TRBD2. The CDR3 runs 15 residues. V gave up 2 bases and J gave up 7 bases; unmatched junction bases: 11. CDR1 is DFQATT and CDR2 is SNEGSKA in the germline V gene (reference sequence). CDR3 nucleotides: TGCAGTGCTAGATTCTCCTACCGGGGGGTGAATGAGCAGTTCTTC. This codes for CSARFSYRGVNEQFF.

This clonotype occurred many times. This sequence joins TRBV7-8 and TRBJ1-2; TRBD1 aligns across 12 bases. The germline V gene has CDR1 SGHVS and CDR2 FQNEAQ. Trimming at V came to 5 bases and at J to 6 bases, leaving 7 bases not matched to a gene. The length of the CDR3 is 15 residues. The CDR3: CASSRDRGHRNGYTF. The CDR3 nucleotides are TGTGCCAGCAGCCGGGACAGGGGGCATAGGAATGGCTACACCTTC.

CDR3 DNA: TGTGCCAGCTCACCCGGGGCAACTAATGAAAAACTGTTTTTT. Protein: CASSPGATNEKLFF. This rearrangement joins TRBV18 to TRBJ1-4, with unresolved D. Germline V gene lookup returns CDR1 KGHSH and CDR2 LQKENI. Trimming shortened V by 3 bases and J by 0 bases, and 5 bases separated the two germline ends. This CDR3 region has 14 residues.

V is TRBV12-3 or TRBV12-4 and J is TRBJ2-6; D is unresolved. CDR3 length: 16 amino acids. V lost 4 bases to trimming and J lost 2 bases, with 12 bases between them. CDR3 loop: CASSSALQTGANVLTF. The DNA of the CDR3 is TGTGCCAGCAGTTCGGCTCTCCAGACTGGGGCCAACGTCCTGACTTTC.

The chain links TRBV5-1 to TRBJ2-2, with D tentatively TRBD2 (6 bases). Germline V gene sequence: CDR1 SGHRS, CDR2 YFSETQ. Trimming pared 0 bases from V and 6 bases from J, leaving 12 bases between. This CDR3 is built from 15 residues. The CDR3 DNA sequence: TGCGCCAGCAGCTTGGCGGGGGTCGGGGCCGGGGAGCTGTTTTTT. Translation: CASSLAGVGAGELFF. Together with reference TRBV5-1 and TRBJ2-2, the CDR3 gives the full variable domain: KAGVTQTPRYLIKTRGQQVTLSCSPISGHRSVSWYQQTPGQGLQFLFEYFSETQRNKGNFPGRFSGRQFSNSRSEMNVSTLELGDSALYLCASSLAGVGAGELFFGEGSRLTVL.

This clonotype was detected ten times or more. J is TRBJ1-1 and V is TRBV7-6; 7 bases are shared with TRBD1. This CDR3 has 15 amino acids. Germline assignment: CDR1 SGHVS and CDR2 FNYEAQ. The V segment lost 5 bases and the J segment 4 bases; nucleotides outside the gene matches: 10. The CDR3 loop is CASSPPKAGGTEAFF. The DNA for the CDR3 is TGTGCCAGCAGCCCCCCCAAGGCAGGGGGCACTGAAGCTTTCTTT.

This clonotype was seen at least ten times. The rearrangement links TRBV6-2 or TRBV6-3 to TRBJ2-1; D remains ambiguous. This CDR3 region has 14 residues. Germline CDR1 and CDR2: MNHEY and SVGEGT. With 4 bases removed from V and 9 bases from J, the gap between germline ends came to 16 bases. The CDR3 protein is CASSSHMGFGEQFF. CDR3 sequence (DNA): TGTGCCAGCAGTTCACACATGGGGTTCGGTGAGCAGTTCTTC.

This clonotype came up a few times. The CDR3 DNA sequence: TGTGCCAGCAGCTGGGGGACAGGGGCACTCTATGGCTACACCTTC. It is translated as CASSWGTGALYGYTF. The genes are TRBV7-9 and TRBJ1-2; 10 bases agree with TRBD1. Germline V CDR1 and CDR2: SEHNR, FQNEAQ (reference sequence). The CDR3 sequence is 15 residues long. The V and J ends lost 4 bases and 4 bases, in that order; junction bases with no gene match: 6.

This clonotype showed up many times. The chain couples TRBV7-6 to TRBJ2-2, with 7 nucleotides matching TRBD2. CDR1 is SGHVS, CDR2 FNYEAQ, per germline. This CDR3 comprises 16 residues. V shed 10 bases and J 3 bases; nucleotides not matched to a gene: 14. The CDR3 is CAIPVAGVRDTGELFF. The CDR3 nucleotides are TGTGCCATCCCGGTTGCGGGGGTTCGGGACACCGGGGAGCTGTTTTTT.